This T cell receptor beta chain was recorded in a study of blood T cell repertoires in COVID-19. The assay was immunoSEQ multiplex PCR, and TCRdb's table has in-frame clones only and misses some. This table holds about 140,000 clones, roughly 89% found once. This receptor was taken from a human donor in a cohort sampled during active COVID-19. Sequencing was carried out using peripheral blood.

CDR3 in DNA: TGTGCCTGGAACAAGGAGACAGTGCGGAGTTCACCCCTCCACTTT. This encodes CAWNKETVRSSPLHF. The chain uses TRBV30 and TRBJ1-6, with a tentative D call TRBD1 (5 bases). V dropped 4 bases and J dropped 9 bases, with 19 bases sitting between them. Germline values: CDR1 GTSNPN, CDR2 SVGIG (reference sequence). CDR3 size: 15 residues.